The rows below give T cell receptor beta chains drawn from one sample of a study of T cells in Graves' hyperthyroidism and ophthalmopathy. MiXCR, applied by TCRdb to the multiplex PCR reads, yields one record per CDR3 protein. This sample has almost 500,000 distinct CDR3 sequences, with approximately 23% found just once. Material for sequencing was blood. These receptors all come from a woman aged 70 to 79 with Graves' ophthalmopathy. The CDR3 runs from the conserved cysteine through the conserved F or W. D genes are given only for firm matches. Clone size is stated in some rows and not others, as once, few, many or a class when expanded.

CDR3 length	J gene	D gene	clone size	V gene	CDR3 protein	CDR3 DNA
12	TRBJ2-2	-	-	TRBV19	CASSIGSGELFF	TGTGCCAGTAGTATTGGGTCCGGGGAGCTGTTTTTT
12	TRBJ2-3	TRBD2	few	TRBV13	CASSLGREKQYF	TGTGCCAGCAGCTTAGGGCGGGAGAAGCAGTATTTT
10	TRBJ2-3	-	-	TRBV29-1	CSAETDTQYF	TGCAGCGCTGAAACAGATACGCAGTATTTT
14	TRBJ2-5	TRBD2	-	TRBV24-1	CATSDPGRGKTQYF	TGTGCCACCAGTGACCCGGGGCGGGGGAAGACCCAGTACTTC
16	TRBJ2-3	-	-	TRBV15	CATSRDLGSATDTQYF	TGTGCCACCAGCAGGGACCTAGGGAGCGCAACAGATACGCAGTATTTT
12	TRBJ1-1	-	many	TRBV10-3	CAISQGRSEAFF	TGTGCCATCAGCCAGGGGAGATCTGAAGCTTTCTTT
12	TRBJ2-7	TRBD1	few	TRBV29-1	CSVGGQGYEQYF	TGCAGCGTGGGGGGACAGGGGTACGAGCAGTACTTC
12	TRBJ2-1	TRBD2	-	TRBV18	CASSPSGYEQFF	TGTGCCAGCTCCCCTAGCGGCTATGAGCAGTTCTTC
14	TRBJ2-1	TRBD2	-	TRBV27	CASSLLAGVSEQFF	TGTGCCAGCAGCTTGCTAGCGGGAGTTAGTGAGCAGTTCTTC
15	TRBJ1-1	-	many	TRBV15	CATSRDRSGPHAAFF	TGTGCCACCAGCAGAGATAGATCAGGGCCCCATGCTGCTTTCTTT
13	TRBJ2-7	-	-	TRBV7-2	CASSPPDAYEQYF	TGTGCCAGCAGCCCCCCAGACGCCTACGAGCAGTACTTC
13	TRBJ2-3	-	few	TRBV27	CASNRIGTDTQYF	TGTGCCAGCAATCGGATCGGCACAGATACGCAGTATTTT
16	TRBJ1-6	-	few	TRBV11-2	CASSLVAGGNNSPLHF	TGTGCCAGCAGCTTAGTCGCAGGCGGAAACAATTCACCCCTCCACTTT
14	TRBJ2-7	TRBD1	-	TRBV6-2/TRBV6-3	CASRLGTGFFEQYF	TGTGCCAGCAGGCTCGGGACAGGGTTCTTCGAGCAGTACTTC
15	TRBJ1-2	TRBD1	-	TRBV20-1	CSARDWQGANYGYTF	TGCAGTGCTAGAGATTGGCAGGGGGCAAACTATGGCTACACCTTC
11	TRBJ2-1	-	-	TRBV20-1	CSARTNNEQFF	TGCAGTGCACGAACTAACAATGAGCAGTTCTTC
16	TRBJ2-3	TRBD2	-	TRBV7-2	CASSLGPAGGLDTQYF	TGTGCCAGCAGCTTAGGCCCGGCGGGAGGATTAGATACGCAGTATTTT
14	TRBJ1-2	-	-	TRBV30	CAWTHPGGGYGYTF	TGTGCCTGGACCCATCCGGGGGGCGGATATGGCTACACCTTC
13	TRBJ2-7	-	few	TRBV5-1	CASSPPLRSEQYF	TGCGCCAGCAGCCCCCCCCTACGCTCGGAGCAGTACTTC
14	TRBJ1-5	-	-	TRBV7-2	CASSPLGASQPQHF	TGTGCCAGCAGCCCTTTAGGCGCGAGCCAGCCCCAGCATTTT
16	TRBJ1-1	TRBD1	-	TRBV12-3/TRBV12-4	CASSGQGAIGGTEAFF	TGTGCCAGCAGTGGACAGGGGGCTATTGGCGGCACTGAAGCTTTCTTT
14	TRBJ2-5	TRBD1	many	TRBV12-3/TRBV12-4	CASSLSTGVETQYF	TGTGCCAGCAGTTTAAGTACAGGGGTAGAGACCCAGTACTTC
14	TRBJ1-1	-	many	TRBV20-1	CSAAFPGVETEAFF	TGCAGTGCCGCCTTCCCAGGGGTAGAGACTGAAGCTTTCTTT
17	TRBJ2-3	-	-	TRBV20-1	CSAHLVEAAKGTDTQYF	TGCAGTGCACACCTGGTGGAAGCGGCTAAGGGCACAGATACGCAGTATTTT
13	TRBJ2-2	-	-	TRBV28	CASSSGRPGELFF	TGTGCCAGCAGTTCCGGTAGGCCCGGGGAGCTGTTTTTT
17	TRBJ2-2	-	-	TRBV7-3	CASSLNERGVVTGELFF	TGTGCCAGCAGCTTAAATGAGAGAGGGGTTGTCACCGGGGAGCTGTTTTTT
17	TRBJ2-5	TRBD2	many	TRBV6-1	CASSERGAGDPSETQYF	TGTGCCAGCAGTGAACGGGGAGCGGGAGACCCGTCAGAGACCCAGTACTTC
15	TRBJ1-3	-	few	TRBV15	CATSWGMVNRNTIYF	TGTGCCACCAGCTGGGGTATGGTGAATAGAAACACCATATATTTT
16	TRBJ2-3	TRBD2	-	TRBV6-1	CASSKSSGSRTDTQYF	TGTGCCAGCAGTAAATCTAGCGGGAGCCGCACAGATACGCAGTATTTT
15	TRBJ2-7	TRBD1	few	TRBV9	CASSVGTGVPYEQYF	TGTGCCAGCAGCGTAGGCACAGGGGTACCCTACGAGCAGTACTTC
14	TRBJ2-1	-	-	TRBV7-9	CASSLRDAFVEQFF	TGTGCCAGCAGCCTACGGGATGCCTTTGTTGAGCAGTTCTTC
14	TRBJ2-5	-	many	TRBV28	CASSLLASWETQYF	TGTGCCAGCAGTTTATTAGCTAGTTGGGAGACCCAGTACTTC
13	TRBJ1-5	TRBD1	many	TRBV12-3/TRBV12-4	CASSQQGNQPQHF	TGTGCCAGCAGCCAACAGGGGAATCAGCCCCAGCATTTT
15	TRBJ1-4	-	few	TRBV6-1	CASSEAGMRDEKLFF	TGTGCCAGCAGTGAAGCTGGCATGAGAGATGAAAAACTGTTTTTT
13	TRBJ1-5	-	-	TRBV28	CATIPLSNQPQHF	TGTGCCACCATTCCCCTTAGCAATCAGCCCCAGCATTTT
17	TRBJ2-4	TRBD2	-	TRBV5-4	CASSLGLAGGAKNIQYF	TGTGCCAGCAGCTTGGGACTAGCGGGAGGGGCCAAAAACATTCAGTACTTC
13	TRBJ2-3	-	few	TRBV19	CASSNRRGDTQYF	TGTGCCAGTAGTAATCGAAGAGGTGATACGCAGTATTTT
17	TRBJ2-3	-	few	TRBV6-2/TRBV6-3	CASSYSRGDRKGDTQYF	TGTGCCAGCAGTTACTCGAGGGGAGATAGAAAAGGAGATACGCAGTATTTT
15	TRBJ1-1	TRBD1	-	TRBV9	CASSVGDRLNTEAFF	TGTGCCAGCAGCGTAGGGGACAGACTGAACACTGAAGCTTTCTTT
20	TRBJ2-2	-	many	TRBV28	CASSLGPQTSDEANTGELFF	TGTGCCAGCAGTTTGGGACCCCAAACCTCGGACGAAGCGAACACCGGGGAGCTGTTTTTT
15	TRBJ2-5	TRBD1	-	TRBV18	CASSPPRTGLETQYF	TGTGCCAGCTCACCACCCCGGACAGGGCTGGAGACCCAGTACTTC
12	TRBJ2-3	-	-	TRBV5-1	CASSFNRDTQYF	TGCGCCAGCAGTTTTAACCGAGATACGCAGTATTTT
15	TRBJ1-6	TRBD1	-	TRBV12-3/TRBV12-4	CASSPTGGNNSPLHF	TGTGCCAGCAGTCCTACAGGGGGTAATAATTCACCCCTCCACTTT
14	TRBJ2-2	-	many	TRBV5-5	CASTLTPRTGELFF	TGTGCCAGCACCTTGACACCTCGCACCGGGGAGCTGTTTTTT
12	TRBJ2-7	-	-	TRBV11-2	CASSSNFDEQYF	TGTGCCAGCAGCTCAAATTTTGACGAGCAGTACTTC
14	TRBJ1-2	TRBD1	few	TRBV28	CASRSQGAGYGYTF	TGTGCCAGCAGATCCCAGGGGGCGGGCTATGGCTACACCTTC
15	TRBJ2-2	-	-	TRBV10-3	CAISDDDGNTGELFF	TGTGCCATCAGTGATGACGACGGGAACACCGGGGAGCTGTTTTTT
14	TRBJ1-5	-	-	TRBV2	CASSRAGRNQPQHF	TGTGCCAGCAGTAGGGCAGGGAGAAATCAGCCCCAGCATTTT
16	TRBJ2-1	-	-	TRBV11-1	CASSLSGASSYNEQFF	TGTGCCAGCAGCCTTTCAGGGGCAAGCTCCTACAATGAGCAGTTCTTC
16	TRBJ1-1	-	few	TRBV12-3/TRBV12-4	CASSFRGGEGNTEAFF	TGTGCCAGCAGTTTTAGGGGGGGCGAGGGGAACACTGAAGCTTTCTTT
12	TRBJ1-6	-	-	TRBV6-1	CASRDGNSPLHF	TGTGCCAGCAGGGACGGTAATTCACCCCTCCACTTT
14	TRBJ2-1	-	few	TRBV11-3	CASSLGVTNHEQFF	TGTGCCAGCAGCTTAGGGGTAACGAACCATGAGCAGTTCTTC
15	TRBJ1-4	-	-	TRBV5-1	CASSIDTATNEKLFF	TGCGCCAGCAGCATCGACACCGCAACTAATGAAAAACTGTTTTTT
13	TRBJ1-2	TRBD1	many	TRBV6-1	CASSPTGSYGYTF	TGTGCCAGCAGTCCGACAGGGAGCTATGGCTACACCTTC
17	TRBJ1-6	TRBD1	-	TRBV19	CASRWRDRASLDSPLHF	TGTGCCAGCCGCTGGAGGGACAGGGCGAGTTTGGATTCACCCCTCCACTTT
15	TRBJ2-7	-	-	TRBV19	CASSTTGGRPYEQYF	TGTGCCAGTAGTACCACGGGCGGAAGGCCTTACGAGCAGTACTTC